Listed here are 13 T cell receptor beta chains from one sample, sequenced in a study of shared clonotypes between healthy human individuals. Naive CD8 populations comprised CD45RO-negative cells positively selected for CCR7, excluding terminally differentiated effector memory CD45RA+ cells. Only in-frame clones appear in the TCRdb table, and some are missing; sequencing was by immunoSEQ multiplex PCR. The table lists 560,000 or so clones, around 96% of them singletons, with roughly 0.1% in the top ten. Material for sequencing was naive CD8+ T cells sorted from blood. These receptors all stem from a woman aged 25 to 45 in good health.

This clone was seen a single time. This rearrangement joins TRBV7-9 to TRBJ1-1, with a weak D call TRBD1 (6 bases). The CDR3 is 16 residues long. Germline V gives CDR1 SEHNR, CDR2 FQNEAQ (reference sequence). Trimming took 5 bases from V and 4 from J, leaving 20 bases between them. The CDR3 protein is CASSHSRGAGGTEAFF. The DNA of the CDR3 is TGTGCCAGCAGCCACTCGCGGGGGGCGGGTGGCACTGAAGCTTTCTTT.

This chain joins TRBV4-1 and TRBJ2-3; TRBD2 agrees at 10 bases. CDR3 size: 15 residues. The V gene end was trimmed by 1 base and the J gene end by 14 bases; junction bases not matched to a gene: 12. From germline, CDR1 is MGHRA and CDR2 YSYEKL. The CDR3 sequence: CASSQVVSSGRFPYF. CDR3 nucleotides: TGCGCCAGCAGCCAAGTGGTGTCTAGCGGGAGATTTCCGTATTTT.

Details on this clone: Other nucleotide sequences in the sample specify the same CDR3. The rearrangement links TRBV5-6 to TRBJ2-7; TRBD2 agrees at 7 bases. CDR3 length: 14 residues. From germline, CDR1 is SGHDT and CDR2 YYEEEE. J lost 3 bases, V lost 0 bases, and 3 bases had no gene match. The CDR3 reads CASSLGLAVYEQYF. The CDR3 bases are TGTGCCAGCAGCTTGGGGCTAGCGGTCTACGAGCAGTACTTC.

The rearrangement joins TRBV7-9 to TRBJ2-2, with 8 bases aligning to TRBD2. V lost 11 bases to trimming and J lost 1 base; unmatched junction nucleotides: 9. Germline loops: CDR1 SEHNR, CDR2 FQNEAQ (reference sequence). The CDR3 is 15 residues long. Here the CDR3 DNA reads TGTGCCTTCTTCGGGGGGGCGCGGAACACCGGGGAGCTGTTTTTT. Residues: CAFFGGARNTGELFF.

This chain joins TRBV4-1 and TRBJ1-5; D ambiguous. This CDR3 spans 16 amino acids. The V end was cut by 0 bases, the J end by 4 bases, with 13 bases between. CDR1 is MGHRA, CDR2 YSYEKL, per germline. CDR3 bases: TGCGCCAGCAGCCAAGAGTTAGGATTGGGGAATCAGCCCCAGCATTTT. The encoded protein is CASSQELGLGNQPQHF.

V is TRBV2 and J is TRBJ2-1; 10 nucleotides agree with TRBD1. J gave up 6 bases and V 8 bases, and 10 bases lay outside the gene matches. Germline assignment: CDR1 SNHLY and CDR2 FYNNEI. This CDR3 comprises 15 residues. The CDR3 DNA is TGTGCCAGCCTCACATCGGGACAGGGGTTCAATGAGCAGTTCTTC. It translates to CASLTSGQGFNEQFF.

This clone was seen once. The rearrangement links TRBV11-2 to TRBJ2-1; 15 bases align to TRBD2. V trimming: 0 bases; J trimming: 12 bases; junction bases outside the gene matches: 6. CDR1 is SGHAT, CDR2 FQNNGV, per germline. The length of the CDR3 is 16 residues. Here the CDR3 reads CASSLDPGLAGGMQFF. Here the CDR3 DNA reads TGTGCCAGCAGCTTAGATCCGGGACTAGCGGGAGGAATGCAGTTCTTC.

The rearrangement uses TRBV28 and TRBJ2-7, with 7 bases lining up with TRBD1. Looked up from germline, CDR1 is MDHEN and CDR2 is SYDVKM. After removal of 5 bases from V and 1 base from J, the junction contained 14 bases not matched to a gene. The CDR3 is 17 amino acids. The chain's CDR3 is CASSLRTGEILSYEQYF. CDR3 sequence (DNA): TGTGCCAGCAGTCTACGAACAGGGGAGATATTGTCCTACGAGCAGTACTTC.

The V and J genes are TRBV7-9 and TRBJ2-7, with no clear D. Germline-derived CDR1 and CDR2 are SEHNR and FQNEAQ (reference sequence). V lost 5 bases and J lost 6, with 11 bases in between. CDR3 length equals 12 residues. CDR3 sequence (DNA): TGTGCCAGCAGCGGAACTTGGGTCGAGCAGTACTTC. Residues: CASSGTWVEQYF.

A single count supports this clone. The chain has TRBV27 and TRBJ2-7, with TRBD1 matching 8 bases. From germline, CDR1 is MNHEY and CDR2 SMNVEV (reference sequence). The length of the CDR3 is 17 residues. The junction had 12 bases not matched to a gene; V was cut back by 5 bases and J by 0 bases. The CDR3 DNA follows: TGTGCCAGCAGTACGGCCTGGACAGGGATAAGCTCCTACGAGCAGTACTTC. Translating gives CASSTAWTGISSYEQYF.

V is TRBV4-1 and J is TRBJ2-7; TRBD1 aligns across 7 bases. Germline values: CDR1 MGHRA, CDR2 YSYEKL. After removal of 0 bases from V and 0 bases from J, the junction contained 11 bases not matched to a gene. The CDR3 loop spans 18 amino acids. The CDR3 DNA reads TGCGCCAGCAGCCAAGATACACGTGACAGGGCCCACTCCTACGAGCAGTACTTC. The encoded protein is CASSQDTRDRAHSYEQYF.

The genes are TRBV25-1 and TRBJ2-7; D gene unclear. Germline V lookup: CDR1 MGHDK, CDR2 SYGVNS. The CDR3 covers 13 residues. Trimming left V 1 base short and J 6 bases short, with 10 bases between. CDR3 amino acids: CASSESYPGEQYF. In DNA, the CDR3 is TGTGCCAGCAGTGAATCTTACCCCGGCGAGCAGTACTTC.

To note about this clone: This sample includes further DNA sequences coding for the same CDR3. DNA for the CDR3: TGTGCCAGCAGCGTAGGTGGTGGATCTGGAAACACCATATATTTT. Its translation: CASSVGGGSGNTIYF. J is TRBJ1-3 and V is TRBV9; D uncertain. The CDR3 covers 15 residues. CDR1 SGDLS and CDR2 YYNGEE come from the germline V gene. The V gene lost 0 bases and the J gene lost 1 base, with 8 bases spanning the gap.